The sequence of this TCR beta chain was determined in a study of T cell responses to AZD1222 COVID-19 vaccine. In the study overall: Timing groups of about 4 and about 12 weeks for second doses were pooled. Points from the study as a whole: Only five to seven individuals given AZD1222 were seropositive at baseline. Sampling that yielded the repertoires occurred only after the peak T cell response. The donors showed a predominance of white British ancestry and of females, with possible underestimation of clonal diversity.

Libraries were prepared by immunoSEQ multiplex PCR; TCRdb keeps only in-frame clonotypes and omits some of them. The data hold 110,000 to 150,000 clones, with more than 85% observed a single time. Details on this clone: Its antigen remains unidentified.

This CDR3 has 15 amino acids. Looked up from germline, CDR1 is SGHRS and CDR2 is YFSETQ. V was pared by 1 base and J by 4 bases, with 12 bases between. V usage is TRBV5-1 and J usage is TRBJ2-1; D ambiguous. The clonotype was recovered from an adult in good health. Sequencing used peripheral blood, obtained on day 0 of AZD1222 vaccination. The chain's CDR3 is CASSLQLQSYNEQFF. The CDR3 region has the DNA TGCGCCAGCAGCTTGCAACTACAAAGTTACAATGAGCAGTTCTTC.